Listed below are T cell receptor beta chains from one sample, sequenced in a study of blood T cell repertoires in COVID-19. Data came from immunoSEQ multiplex PCR; TCRdb stores just in-frame clones and leaves some out. Here the sample spans roughly 64,000 clones, around 66% being singletons. The sequencing sample was made of PBMCs or T cells enriched from blood (not recorded which). The receptors stem from a woman aged 60-75 years who had been exposed to COVID-19. CDR3s include the opening cysteine and the closing phenylalanine or tryptophan.

v_call cdr3_length cdr3_aa
TRBV18 13 CASSLRAGDTQYF
TRBV11-2 14 CASSLEEGAHTIYF
TRBV29-1 13 CSVSTGTSYEQYF
TRBV5-4 13 CASSQGQVYEQYF
TRBV9 12 CASSTSSGELFF
TRBV9 13 CASSARSGDTQYF
TRBV19 15 CASSKAGANTGELFF
TRBV5-1 16 CASSLGRLARNYEQYF
TRBV11-3 14 CASSLATGYNEQFF
TRBV5-6 15 CASSLGDRVNQPQHF
TRBV19 13 CASSIGQVYGYTF
TRBV7-9 16 CASSPMGGGGYTEAFF
TRBV6-5 12 CASSIGGYEQYF
TRBV7-2 17 CASSLGTGTGETGELFF
TRBV5-4 12 CASTDYRDGYTF
TRBV28 15 CASSTSGTGFLEAFF
TRBV28 15 CASSPGQAGIEGYTF
TRBV27 12 CASRQGGTEAFF
TRBV7-9 19 CASSLAGAPGQNFNQPQHF
TRBV28 13 CASGTLYNSPLHF
TRBV5-4 17 CASSPGGTTQRTDTQYF
TRBV19 13 CASSEIGNTEAFF
TRBV5-1 16 CASSPGLAGGPGELFF
TRBV7-9 14 CASSTGSQQRPQYF
TRBV15 16 CATSRLGQGSYNEQFF
TRBV11-2 15 CASSLDLRRSDTQYF
TRBV15 14 CATSRDPNSYEQYF
TRBV11-2 16 CASRPSGTTVYNEQFF
TRBV30 13 CAWSHLGGGELFF
TRBV19 15 CASSIGGGSGSPLHF
TRBV5-8 16 CASSLWTASGANVLTF
TRBV6-5 13 CASREGGLDGYTF
TRBV7-2 15 CASSLATGGLETQYF
TRBV5-1 14 CASSFGGQGNGYTF
TRBV28 12 CASSVKHYGYTF
TRBV5-6 12 CASSLVGGTIYF
TRBV7-6 15 CASSATSRGHNEQFF
TRBV30 18 CAWSFPVTSGGGDTEAFF
TRBV5-1 15 CASSLEGRYLDTQYF
TRBV28 15 CASSLFRGKAYEQYF
TRBV7-6 15 CASSLALAETDTQYF
TRBV5-6 14 CASSWQGSNQPQHF
TRBV27 15 CASSSRDSYNYGYTF
TRBV7-2 16 CASSSTAGTVNTEAFF
TRBV20-1 16 CSASRTGNGVNTEAFF